This entry concerns a single T cell receptor (beta chain). Its antigen is as yet unknown. This sample was included in a study of T cell responses to AZD1222 COVID-19 vaccine. Study in general: Second-dose intervals of approximately 4 or approximately 12 weeks were pooled. Study conclusions and caveats: Baseline serology detected seropositivity in only 6 or 7 AZD1222 recipients. Possibly, clonal diversity was underestimated; donors were largely white British and included more females. The study found Spike-specific TCR breadth and depth rose after two AZD1222 doses.

The assay was immunoSEQ multiplex PCR, and TCRdb's table has in-frame clones only and misses some. The sample holds some 130,000 clones, around 86% seen once. The CDR3 length is 16 residues. Losses at the gene ends were 0 bases for V and 4 bases for J; bases not matched to a gene: 2. The germline gives CDR1 SGHRS, CDR2 YFSETQ. The sequences come from peripheral blood, collected on day 0 of AZD1222 vaccination. This chain connects TRBV5-1 to TRBJ2-3; 13 bases map to TRBD2. The sequence came from an adult in good health. CDR3 sequence (DNA): TGCGCCAGCAGCTTGGGACTAGCGGGGGGAGCAGATACGCAGTATTTT. Translation gives CASSLGLAGGADTQYF.